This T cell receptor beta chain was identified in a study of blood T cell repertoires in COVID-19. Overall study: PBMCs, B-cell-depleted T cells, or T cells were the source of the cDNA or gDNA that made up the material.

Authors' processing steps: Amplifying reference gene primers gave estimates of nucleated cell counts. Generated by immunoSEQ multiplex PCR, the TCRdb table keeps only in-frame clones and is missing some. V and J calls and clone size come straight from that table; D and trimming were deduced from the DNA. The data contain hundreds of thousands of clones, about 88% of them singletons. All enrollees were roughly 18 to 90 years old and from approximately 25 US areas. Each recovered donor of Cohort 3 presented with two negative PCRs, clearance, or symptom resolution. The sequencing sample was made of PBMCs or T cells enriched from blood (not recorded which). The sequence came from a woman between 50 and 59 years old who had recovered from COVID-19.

The CDR3 reads CASSSGQADNSPLHF. CDR3 nucleotide sequence: TGCGCCAGCAGCTCAGGACAGGCCGATAATTCACCCCTCCACTTT. The chain joins TRBV5-1 to TRBJ1-6; TRBD1 aligns across 7 bases. The CDR3 has 15 residues. Germline V CDR1 and CDR2: SGHRS, YFSETQ. Unmatched junction bases numbered 5, after V lost 3 bases and J lost 5 bases.